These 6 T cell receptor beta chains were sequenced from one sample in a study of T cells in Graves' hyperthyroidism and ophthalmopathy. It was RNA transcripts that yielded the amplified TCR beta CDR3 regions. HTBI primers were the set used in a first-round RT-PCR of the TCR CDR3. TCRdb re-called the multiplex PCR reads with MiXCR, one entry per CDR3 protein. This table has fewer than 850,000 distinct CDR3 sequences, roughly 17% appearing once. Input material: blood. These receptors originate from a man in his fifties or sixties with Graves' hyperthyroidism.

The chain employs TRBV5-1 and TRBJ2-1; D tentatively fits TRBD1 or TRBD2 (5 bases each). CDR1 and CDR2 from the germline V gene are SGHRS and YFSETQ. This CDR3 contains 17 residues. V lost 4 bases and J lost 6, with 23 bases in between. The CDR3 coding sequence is TGCGCCAGCAGCGAAGGGGACGTAAACCCTCTCTCCAATGAGCAGTTCTTC. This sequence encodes CASSEGDVNPLSNEQFF.

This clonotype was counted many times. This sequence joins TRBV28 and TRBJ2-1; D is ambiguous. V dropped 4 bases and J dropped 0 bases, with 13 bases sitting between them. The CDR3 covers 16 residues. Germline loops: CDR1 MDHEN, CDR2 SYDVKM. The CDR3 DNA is TGTGCCAGCAGTTCCCCCTTACAGAGCTCCTACAATGAGCAGTTCTTC. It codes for CASSSPLQSSYNEQFF.

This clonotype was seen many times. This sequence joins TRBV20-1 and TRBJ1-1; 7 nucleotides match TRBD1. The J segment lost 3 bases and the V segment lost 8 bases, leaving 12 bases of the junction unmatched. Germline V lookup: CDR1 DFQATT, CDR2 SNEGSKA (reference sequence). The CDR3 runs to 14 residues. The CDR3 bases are TGCAGTCCACCCAGGGGGGGCCCCTACACTGAAGCTTTCTTT. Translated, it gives CSPPRGGPYTEAFF.

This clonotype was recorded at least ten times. The CDR3, as DNA: TGTGCCAGCAGCCCCGACCCCACCTCCTACGAGCAGTACTTC. Translating gives CASSPDPTSYEQYF. The chain couples TRBV7-2 to TRBJ2-7, with D unclear. The length of the CDR3 is 14 residues. V lost 5 bases and J 0 bases, leaving 11 bases between the germline ends. Germline V gives CDR1 SGHTA, CDR2 FQGNSA.

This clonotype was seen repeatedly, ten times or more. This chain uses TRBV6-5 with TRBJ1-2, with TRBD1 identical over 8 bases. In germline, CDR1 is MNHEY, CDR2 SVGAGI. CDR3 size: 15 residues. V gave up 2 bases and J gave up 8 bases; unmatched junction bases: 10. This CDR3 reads CASSYGTGGGEGYTF. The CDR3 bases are TGTGCCAGCAGTTACGGGACAGGCGGGGGTGAGGGCTACACCTTC.

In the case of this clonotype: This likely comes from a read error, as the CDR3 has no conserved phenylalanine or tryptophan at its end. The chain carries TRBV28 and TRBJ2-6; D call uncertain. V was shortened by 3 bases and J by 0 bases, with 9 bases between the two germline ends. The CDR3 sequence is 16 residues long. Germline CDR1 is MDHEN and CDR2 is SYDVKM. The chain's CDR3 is CASSFSMTSGANVLTS. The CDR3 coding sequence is TGTGCCAGCAGTTTTAGCATGACCTCTGGGGCCAACGTCCTGACTTCC.